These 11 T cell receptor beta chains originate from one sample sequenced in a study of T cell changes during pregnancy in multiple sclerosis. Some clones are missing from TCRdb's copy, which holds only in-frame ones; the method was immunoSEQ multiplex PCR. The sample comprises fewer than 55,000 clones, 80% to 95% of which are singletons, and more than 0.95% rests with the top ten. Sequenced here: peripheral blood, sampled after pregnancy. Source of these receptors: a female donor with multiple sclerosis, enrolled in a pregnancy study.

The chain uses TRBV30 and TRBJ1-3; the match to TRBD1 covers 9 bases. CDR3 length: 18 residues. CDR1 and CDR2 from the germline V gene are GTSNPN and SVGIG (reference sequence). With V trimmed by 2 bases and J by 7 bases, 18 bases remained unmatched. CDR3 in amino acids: CAWSRDRVRPAKGNTIYF. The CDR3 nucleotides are TGTGCCTGGAGTCGGGACAGGGTTCGTCCGGCAAAGGGGAACACCATATATTTT.

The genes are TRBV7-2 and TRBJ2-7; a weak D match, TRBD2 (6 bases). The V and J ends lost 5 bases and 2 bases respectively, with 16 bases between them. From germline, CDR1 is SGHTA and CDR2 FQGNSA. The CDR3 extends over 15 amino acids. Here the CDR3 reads CASSPPGGRTYEQYF. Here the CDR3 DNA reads TGTGCCAGCAGCCCTCCCGGGGGAAGGACCTACGAGCAGTACTTC.

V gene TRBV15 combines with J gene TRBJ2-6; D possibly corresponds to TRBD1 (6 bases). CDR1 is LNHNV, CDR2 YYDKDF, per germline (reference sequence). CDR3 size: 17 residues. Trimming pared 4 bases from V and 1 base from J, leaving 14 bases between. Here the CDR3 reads CATSTRGGRSGANVLTF. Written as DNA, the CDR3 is TGTGCCACCAGCACCCGAGGGGGACGGTCTGGGGCCAACGTCCTGACTTTC.

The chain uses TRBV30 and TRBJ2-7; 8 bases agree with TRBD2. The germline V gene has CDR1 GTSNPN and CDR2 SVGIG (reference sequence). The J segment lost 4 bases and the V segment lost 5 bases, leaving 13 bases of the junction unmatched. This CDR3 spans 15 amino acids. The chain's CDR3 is CAWGGTRGARYEQYF. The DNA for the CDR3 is TGTGCCTGGGGCGGGACGCGGGGGGCTCGGTACGAGCAGTACTTC. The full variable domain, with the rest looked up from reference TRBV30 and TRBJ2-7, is SQTIHQWPATLVQPVGSPLSLECTVEGTSNPNLYWYRQAAGRGLQLLFYSVGIGQISSEVPQNLSASRPQDRQFILSSKKLLLSDSGFYLCAWGGTRGARYEQYFGPGTRLTVT.

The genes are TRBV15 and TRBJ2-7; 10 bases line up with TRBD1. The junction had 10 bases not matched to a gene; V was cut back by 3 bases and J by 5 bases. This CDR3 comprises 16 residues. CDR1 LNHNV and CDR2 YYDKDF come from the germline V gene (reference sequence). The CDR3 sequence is CATSSGLGTGVNEQYF. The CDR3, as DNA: TGTGCCACCAGCAGCGGGCTGGGGACAGGGGTGAACGAGCAGTACTTC.

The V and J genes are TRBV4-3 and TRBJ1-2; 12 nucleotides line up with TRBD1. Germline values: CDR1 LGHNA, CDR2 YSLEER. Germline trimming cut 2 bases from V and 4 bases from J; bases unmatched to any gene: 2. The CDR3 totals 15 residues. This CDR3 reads CASSQSGQGAYGYTF. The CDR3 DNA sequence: TGCGCCAGCAGCCAATCGGGACAGGGGGCCTATGGCTACACCTTC.

The DNA for the CDR3 is TGTGCCAGCAGCGACTTTTACAATCAGCCCCAGCATTTT. Amino acid sequence: CASSDFYNQPQHF. This chain joins TRBV7-2 and TRBJ1-5; D uncertain. V shed 5 bases and J shed 3 bases, with 8 bases lying between them. The CDR3 runs to 13 residues. Germline V CDR1 and CDR2: SGHTA, FQGNSA.

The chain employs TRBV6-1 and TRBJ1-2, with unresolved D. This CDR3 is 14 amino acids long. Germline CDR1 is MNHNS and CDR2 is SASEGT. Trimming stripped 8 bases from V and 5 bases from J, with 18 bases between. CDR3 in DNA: TGTGCCAGCCAATCTGGTCAGAGGTCTTATGGCTACACCTTC. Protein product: CASQSGQRSYGYTF.

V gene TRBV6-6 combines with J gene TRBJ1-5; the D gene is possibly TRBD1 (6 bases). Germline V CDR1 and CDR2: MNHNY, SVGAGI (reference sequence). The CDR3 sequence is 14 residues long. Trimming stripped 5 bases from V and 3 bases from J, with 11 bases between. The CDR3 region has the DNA TGTGCCAGCAGTACCCGACAGGCCAATCAGCCCCAGCATTTT. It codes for CASSTRQANQPQHF.

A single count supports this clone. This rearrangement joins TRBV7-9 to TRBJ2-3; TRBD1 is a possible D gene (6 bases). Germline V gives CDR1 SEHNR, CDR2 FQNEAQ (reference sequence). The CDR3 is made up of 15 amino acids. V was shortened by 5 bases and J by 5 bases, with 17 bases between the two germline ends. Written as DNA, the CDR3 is TGTGCCAGCAGCCGAGCCAGGGGATTCGGAGATACGCAGTATTTT. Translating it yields CASSRARGFGDTQYF.

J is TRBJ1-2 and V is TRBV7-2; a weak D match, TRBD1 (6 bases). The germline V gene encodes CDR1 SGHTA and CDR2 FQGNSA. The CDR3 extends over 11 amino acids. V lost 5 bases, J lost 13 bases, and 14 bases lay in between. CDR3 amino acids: CASSRTGGLTF. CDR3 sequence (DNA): TGTGCCAGCAGCCGGACGGGGGGCCTCACCTTC. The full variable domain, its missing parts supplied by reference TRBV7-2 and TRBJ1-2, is GAGVSQSPSNKVTEKGKDVELRCDPISGHTALYWYRQSLGQGLEFLIYFQGNSAPDKSGLPSDRFSAERTGGSVSTLTIQRTQQEDSAVYLCASSRTGGLTFGSGTRLTVV.